The 24 T cell receptor beta chains in this list originate from one sample, sequenced in a study of T cell responses to AZD1222 COVID-19 vaccine. Clones were sequenced by immunoSEQ multiplex PCR, and TCRdb holds only the in-frame ones, with some missing. The sample records around 120,000 clones, about nine tenths being singletons. This specimen was peripheral blood, taken on day 0 of AZD1222 vaccination. The receptors were gathered from an adult in good health.

This clone was seen a few times. This chain links TRBV6-5 with TRBJ1-3; D ambiguous. There are 13 residues in the CDR3. Trimming cost V 0 bases and J 8 bases, with 8 bases left between them. The germline gives CDR1 MNHEY, CDR2 SVGAGI. The CDR3 coding sequence is TGTGCCAGCAGTTACTCGACGGGGTACACCATATATTTT. Translation gives CASSYSTGYTIYF.

The chain links TRBV5-1 to TRBJ2-7, with D perhaps TRBD2 (6 bases). CDR3 length equals 13 residues. Germline loops: CDR1 SGHRS, CDR2 YFSETQ. The germline V and J ends were trimmed by 6 bases and 6 bases, with 16 bases remaining between them. CDR3 residues: CASTPGGSLEQYF. DNA for the CDR3: TGCGCCAGCACCCCCGGGGGTAGCCTCGAGCAGTACTTC.

The chain combines TRBV19 with TRBJ2-2, with 12 bases matching TRBD2. The ends lost 5 bases at V and 3 bases at J; junction bases unmatched: 4. The CDR3 runs to 16 residues. Germline V gives CDR1 LNHDA, CDR2 SQIVND (reference sequence). CDR3 sequence: CASSPGLAGYTGELFF. DNA of the CDR3: TGTGCCAGTAGTCCCGGACTAGCGGGATACACCGGGGAGCTGTTTTTT. Variable domain in full (rest from reference TRBV19 and TRBJ2-2): DGGITQSPKYLFRKEGQNVTLSCEQNLNHDAMYWYRQDPGQGLRLIYYSQIVNDFQKGDIAEGYSVSREKKESFPLTVTSAQKNPTAFYLCASSPGLAGYTGELFFGEGSRLTVL.

V gene TRBV19 combines with J gene TRBJ2-2; TRBD1 agrees at 10 bases. The CDR3 has 17 amino acids. Germline-derived CDR1 and CDR2 are LNHDA and SQIVND (reference sequence). Germline trimming cut 6 bases from V and 1 base from J; bases unmatched to any gene: 8. In DNA, the CDR3 is TGTGCCAGTAGGGGCAGTTGGACAGGGGGGAACACCGGGGAGCTGTTTTTT. This sequence encodes CASRGSWTGGNTGELFF.

The chain combines TRBV2 with TRBJ1-5; TRBD1 agrees at 10 bases. The germline CDR1 and CDR2 sequences are SNHLY and FYNNEI. The CDR3 loop spans 15 amino acids. Trimming at V came to 4 bases and at J to 2 bases, leaving 2 bases not matched to a gene. CDR3 in amino acids: CASSGGTGGNQPQHF. The CDR3 nucleotides read TGTGCCAGCAGTGGGGGGACAGGGGGCAATCAGCCCCAGCATTTT. Based on the CDR3 plus reference TRBV2 and TRBJ1-5, the full variable domain is EPEVTQTPSHQVTQMGQEVILRCVPISNHLYFYWYRQILGQKVEFLVSFYNNEISEKSEIFDDQFSVERPDGSNFTLKIRSTKLEDSAMYFCASSGGTGGNQPQHFGDGTRLSIL.

This chain uses TRBV6-5 with TRBJ2-2; D perhaps matches TRBD1 (5 bases). This CDR3 contains 13 residues. V dropped 7 bases and J dropped 6 bases, with 12 bases sitting between them. CDR1 and CDR2 (germline): MNHEY, SVGAGI. CDR3 coding DNA: TGTGCCAGCAACCTCAGGGTGCCCGGGGAGCTGTTTTTT. Its translation: CASNLRVPGELFF.

The chain has TRBV9 and TRBJ2-1; 7 bases line up with TRBD1. V shed 2 bases and J 3 bases; nucleotides not matched to a gene: 11. The CDR3 loop spans 17 amino acids. CDR1 is SGDLS, CDR2 YYNGEE, per germline. CDR3 in DNA: TGTGCCAGCAGCGTTCGGACCGGGACAGCCTACTACAATGAGCAGTTCTTC. This translates into CASSVRTGTAYYNEQFF.

This rearrangement joins TRBV4-2 to TRBJ2-7; 12 positions agree with TRBD2. This CDR3 spans 13 amino acids. V trimming: 6 bases; J trimming: 3 bases; junction bases outside the gene matches: 0. CDR1 is LGHNA, CDR2 YNFKEQ, per germline. CDR3 sequence (DNA): TGTGCCAGCAGACTAGCGGGGGGCTACGAGCAGTACTTC. Translation gives CASRLAGGYEQYF.

This rearrangement joins TRBV18 to TRBJ1-1, with a weak D call TRBD1 (5 bases). The CDR3 consists of 13 residues. V was trimmed by 1 base and J by 8 bases, leaving 11 bases between them. Germline assignment: CDR1 KGHSH and CDR2 LQKENI. CDR3 loop: CASSPQGPAEAFF. In DNA, the CDR3 is TGTGCCAGCTCACCACAGGGACCGGCGGAAGCTTTCTTT. The full variable domain, its missing parts supplied by reference TRBV18 and TRBJ1-1, is NAGVMQNPRHLVRRRGQEARLRCSPMKGHSHVYWYRQLPEEGLKFMVYLQKENIIDESGMPKERFSAEFPKEGPSILRIQQVVRGDSAAYFCASSPQGPAEAFFGQGTRLTVV.

The chain has TRBV5-1 and TRBJ2-1; 9 nucleotides align to TRBD2. Germline V gives CDR1 SGHRS, CDR2 YFSETQ. This CDR3 region has 16 residues. Unmatched junction bases numbered 9, after V lost 0 bases and J lost 8 bases. The CDR3 nucleotides read TGCGCCAGCAGCTTGGCCTGGGCTAGCGGGACAGATGAGCAGTTCTTC. Protein product: CASSLAWASGTDEQFF. The full variable domain, rest sourced from reference TRBV5-1 and TRBJ2-1, is KAGVTQTPRYLIKTRGQQVTLSCSPISGHRSVSWYQQTPGQGLQFLFEYFSETQRNKGNFPGRFSGRQFSNSRSEMNVSTLELGDSALYLCASSLAWASGTDEQFFGPGTRLTVL.

The rearrangement uses TRBV5-1 and TRBJ2-1, with 8 bases fitting TRBD2. There are 14 residues in the CDR3. The J segment lost 6 bases and the V segment lost 0 bases, leaving 2 bases of the junction unmatched. Germline lookup yields CDR1 SGHRS and CDR2 YFSETQ. The CDR3 loop is CASSLAAGGNEQFF. The DNA of the CDR3 is TGCGCCAGCAGCTTGGCGGCGGGGGGCAATGAGCAGTTCTTC. Looking up the rest from reference TRBV5-1 and TRBJ2-1 gives the full variable domain: KAGVTQTPRYLIKTRGQQVTLSCSPISGHRSVSWYQQTPGQGLQFLFEYFSETQRNKGNFPGRFSGRQFSNSRSEMNVSTLELGDSALYLCASSLAAGGNEQFFGPGTRLTVL.

The sample holds a few counts of this clone. The CDR3, as DNA: TGTGCCAGCAGCTTAGCCCACGGTAAGGAGCAGTTCTTC. Amino acid sequence: CASSLAHGKEQFF. The chain recombines TRBV11-2 with TRBJ2-1; no reliable D call. Germline lookup yields CDR1 SGHAT and CDR2 FQNNGV. V shed 1 base and J shed 10 bases, with 11 bases lying between them. The CDR3 covers 13 residues. Supplemented by reference TRBV11-2 and TRBJ2-1, the full variable domain reads EAGVAQSPRYKIIEKRQSVAFWCNPISGHATLYWYQQILGQGPKLLIQFQNNGVVDDSQLPKDRFSAERLKGVDSTLKIQPAKLEDSAVYLCASSLAHGKEQFFGPGTRLTVL.

V is TRBV9 and J is TRBJ2-1; unclear D gene. Trimming took 0 bases from V and 6 from J, leaving 10 bases between them. This CDR3 contains 14 residues. Germline CDR1 is SGDLS and CDR2 is YYNGEE. CDR3 bases: TGTGCCAGCAGCGTAGGTGGTGCCGTCAATGAGCAGTTCTTC. Protein: CASSVGGAVNEQFF.

This chain uses TRBV28 with TRBJ1-1; TRBD1 agrees at 9 bases. V lost 7 bases, J lost 4 bases, and 22 bases stayed unmatched. The CDR3 extends over 19 amino acids. Germline assignment: CDR1 MDHEN and CDR2 SYDVKM. Written as DNA, the CDR3 is TGTGCCAGCATACCCCCCCCGGGACAGGGCGGGGGCCGGGGCACTGAAGCTTTCTTT. It specifies CASIPPPGQGGGRGTEAFF. Based on the CDR3 plus reference TRBV28 and TRBJ1-1, the full variable domain is DVKVTQSSRYLVKRTGEKVFLECVQDMDHENMFWYRQDPGLGLRLIYFSYDVKMKEKGDIPEGYSVSREKKERFSLILESASTNQTSMYLCASIPPPGQGGGRGTEAFFGQGTRLTVV.

This clone was seen a handful of times. The chain joins TRBV10-3 to TRBJ1-5; a possible D gene is TRBD1 (5 bases). V was cut by 0 bases and J by 6 bases, with 6 bases left in between. CDR3 size: 13 residues. Germline V gene data show CDR1 as ENHRY and CDR2 as SYGVKD. CDR3 in amino acids: CAISESGGQPQHF. CDR3 sequence (DNA): TGTGCCATCAGTGAGTCGGGGGGTCAGCCCCAGCATTTT.

This clone was detected once. The genes are TRBV6-5 and TRBJ1-6; the D is unclear. This CDR3 has 16 amino acids. Trimming left V 2 bases short and J 3 bases short, with 11 bases between. Germline V gene data show CDR1 as MNHEY and CDR2 as SVGAGI. CDR3 region: CASSYGRGGYNSPLHF. CDR3 nucleotides: TGTGCCAGCAGTTACGGGCGGGGTGGCTATAATTCACCCCTCCACTTT.

The gene calls are TRBV5-6 and TRBJ1-1; D gene ambiguous. Trimming removed 2 bases at V and 5 bases at J, with 13 bases between. The CDR3 consists of 14 residues. The germline V gene has CDR1 SGHDT and CDR2 YYEEEE. In nucleotides, the CDR3 is TGTGCCAGCAGCTTATACCGGAGAAGGACTGAAGCTTTCTTT. Translation: CASSLYRRRTEAFF. Using reference TRBV5-6 and TRBJ1-1 for the parts outside the CDR3, the full variable domain is DAGVTQSPTHLIKTRGQQVTLRCSPKSGHDTVSWYQQALGQGPQFIFQYYEEEERQRGNFPDRFSGHQFPNYSSELNVNALLLGDSALYLCASSLYRRRTEAFFGQGTRLTVV.

The chain uses TRBV7-2 and TRBJ2-6; a weak D match, TRBD1 (6 bases). Germline CDR1 and CDR2: SGHTA and FQGNSA. CDR3 size: 14 residues. The V gene lost 5 bases and the J gene lost 7 bases, with 12 bases spanning the gap. The CDR3 here is CASSPSRGANVLTF. DNA for the CDR3: TGTGCCAGCAGCCCGAGCAGGGGAGCCAACGTCCTGACTTTC.

The DNA of the CDR3 is TGTGCCATCAGTGGGATGGACGGTAACTATGGCTACACCTTC. This translates into CAISGMDGNYGYTF. The genes are TRBV10-3 and TRBJ1-2; no definite D call. CDR1 ENHRY and CDR2 SYGVKD come from the germline V gene. Trimming pared 4 bases from V and 1 base from J, leaving 10 bases between. The CDR3 has 14 residues.

This clone was seen only a few times. The CDR3 spells CASSLKGDYGYTF. CDR3 in DNA: TGTGCCAGCAGCTTAAAGGGGGACTATGGCTACACCTTC. The chain combines TRBV11-1 with TRBJ1-2; weak D call: TRBD1 (6 bases). Per the germline V gene, CDR1 is SGHAT and CDR2 is FQDESV (reference sequence). The CDR3 is 13 amino acids. V was trimmed by 2 bases and J by 3 bases, leaving 7 bases between them.

The genes are TRBV10-3 and TRBJ1-4, with 8 positions matching TRBD1. This CDR3 has 16 amino acids. Germline CDR1 is ENHRY and CDR2 is SYGVKD. V was pared by 4 bases and J by 0 bases, with 4 bases of the junction left unmatched. The CDR3 region has the DNA TGTGCCATCAGTGGGGACAGGTCCTCAACTAATGAAAAACTGTTTTTT. Translated, it gives CAISGDRSSTNEKLFF.

CDR3 loop: CASSLGDRIRGEQFF. CDR3 sequence (DNA): TGTGCCAGCAGCTTAGGGGATCGGATCAGAGGGGAGCAGTTCTTC. This rearrangement joins TRBV7-9 to TRBJ2-1; perhaps TRBD2 as D (5 bases). The CDR3 loop spans 15 amino acids. Germline V lookup: CDR1 SEHNR, CDR2 FQNEAQ (reference sequence). V lost 1 base, J lost 10 bases, and 17 bases lay in between.

This chain connects TRBV3-1 (or the pseudogene TRBV3-2) to TRBJ2-1; 8 bases map to TRBD1. CDR3 length: 15 amino acids. Germline CDR1 reads LGHDT; CDR2 reads YNNKEL (reference sequence). V gave up 3 bases and J gave up 3 bases; unmatched junction bases: 4. The CDR3 loop is CASSHTGGNYNEQFF. In DNA, the CDR3 is TGTGCCAGCAGCCACACAGGGGGTAACTACAATGAGCAGTTCTTC.

This clone is a singleton in its sample. The chain employs TRBV7-2 and TRBJ2-7; D unclear. V lost 2 bases, J lost 5 bases, and 7 bases lay in between. The CDR3 covers 12 residues. Per germline, CDR1 SGHTA and CDR2 FQGNSA. Here the CDR3 reads CASSLFPHEQYF. CDR3 bases: TGTGCCAGCAGCTTATTCCCCCACGAGCAGTACTTC.